A selection of T cell receptor beta chains follows, all from one sample in a study of neurological immune-mediated disorders. TCRdb reprocessed the 5' RACE reads via MiXCR and lists one record per CDR3 protein. The sample lists 55,000 to 70,000 distinct CDR3 sequences, 2.5% to 4% occurring once. Source material: PBMCs. These receptors were taken from a woman aged 45-60 years with multiple sclerosis. Both conserved end residues are part of each CDR3. D genes are given only for firm matches. Only some rows state a clone size, as once, few, many or a class for expanded clones.

TRBJ2-1	TRBD2	TRBV6-5	many	CASSQTSGGIYNEQFF	TGTGCCAGCAGTCAGACTAGCGGGGGTATCTACAATGAGCAGTTCTTC
TRBJ2-1	.	TRBV24-1	many	CATSDGTAEAYNEQFF	TGTGCCACCAGTGACGGGACGGCCGAGGCCTACAATGAGCAGTTCTTC
TRBJ1-2	.	TRBV9	many	CASSHRTSRDAVEFYGYTF	TGTGCCAGCAGCCATCGCACCTCCCGGGACGCCGTTGAGTTCTATGGCTACACCTTC
TRBJ2-5	.	TRBV20-1	many	CSARRTVQETQYF	TGCAGTGCTAGAAGGACAGTACAAGAGACCCAGTACTTC
TRBJ2-3	TRBD2	TRBV28	many	CASSLGREGPDTQYF	TGTGCCAGCAGTTTGGGTCGGGAGGGCCCAGATACGCAGTATTTT
TRBJ2-5	.	TRBV7-2	many	CASSASATAKGTQYF	TGTGCCAGCAGCGCATCGGCTACGGCCAAAGGGACCCAGTACTTC
TRBJ2-7	.	TRBV25-1	many	CASSDRGIPRNEQYF	TGTGCCAGCAGTGATAGAGGTATTCCTCGGAACGAGCAGTACTTC
TRBJ2-1	.	TRBV6-1	many	CASSGGTPNEQFF	TGTGCCAGCAGTGGAGGCACACCGAATGAGCAGTTCTTC
TRBJ1-2	.	TRBV7-9	many	CASSLTTDYGYTF	TGTGCCAGCAGCTTAACGACAGATTATGGCTACACCTTC
TRBJ2-2	.	TRBV29-1	many	CSVDSSGNTGELFF	TGCAGCGTTGACAGTAGCGGGAACACCGGGGAGCTGTTTTTT
TRBJ2-1	TRBD1	TRBV7-2	many	CASSSDTGGEQFF	TGTGCCAGCAGCTCCGATACAGGGGGGGAGCAGTTCTTC
TRBJ2-1	.	TRBV7-9	many	CASSLVATYNEQFF	TGTGCCAGCAGCTTAGTCGCGACGTACAATGAGCAGTTCTTC
TRBJ2-1	.	TRBV27	many	CASSFWDPGPSSYNEQFF	TGTGCCAGCAGTTTCTGGGACCCCGGCCCGAGCTCCTACAATGAGCAGTTCTTC
TRBJ1-4	TRBD1	TRBV27	many	CASRSITGAGEKLFF	TGTGCCAGCAGGTCAATTACAGGGGCTGGTGAAAAACTGTTTTTT
TRBJ2-3	.	TRBV28	few	CASSFPPSTDTQYF	TGTGCCAGCAGTTTCCCCCCTAGCACAGATACGCAGTATTTT
TRBJ1-2	.	TRBV12-3/TRBV12-4	many	CASSASGTQRDYGYTF	TGTGCCAGCAGCGCCTCCGGGACACAGAGGGACTATGGCTACACCTTC
TRBJ2-3	TRBD1	TRBV20-1	many	CSASGQGMTDTQYF	TGCAGTGCCTCGGGACAGGGAATGACAGATACGCAGTATTTT
TRBJ2-5	.	TRBV20-1	many	CSARDVRIQETQYF	TGCAGTGCTAGAGATGTACGCATCCAAGAGACCCAGTACTTC
TRBJ1-1	.	TRBV20-1	many	CSARILSTEAFF	TGCAGTGCTAGAATACTGAGCACTGAAGCTTTCTTT
TRBJ1-6	TRBD1	TRBV7-2	many	CASSPRRGTGVDSPLHF	TGTGCCAGCAGCCCACGTAGGGGGACAGGGGTAGACTCACCCCTCCACTTT
TRBJ1-2	TRBD1	TRBV20-1	many	CSAHGPPGTGYGYTF	TGCAGTGCCCACGGGCCCCCGGGGACAGGGTATGGCTACACCTTC
TRBJ1-4	.	TRBV20-1	many	CSARDSGAEKLFF	TGCAGTGCTAGAGACAGCGGGGCTGAAAAACTGTTTTTT
TRBJ2-5	TRBD2	TRBV11-2	many	CASGGSRGETQYF	TGTGCCAGTGGCGGGAGTCGGGGAGAGACCCAGTACTTC
TRBJ2-5	.	TRBV20-1	many	CSARAGGAETQYF	TGCAGTGCTAGAGCTGGAGGGGCAGAGACCCAGTACTTC
TRBJ2-1	.	TRBV4-3	many	CASSPGDYNEQFF	TGCGCCAGCAGTCCCGGGGACTACAATGAGCAGTTCTTC
TRBJ2-6	TRBD1	TRBV11-3	few	CASSEDRAFFSGANVLTF	TGTGCCAGCAGCGAAGACAGGGCTTTCTTTTCTGGGGCCAACGTCCTGACTTTC
TRBJ2-7	TRBD1	TRBV29-1	many	CSVDGTGAYEQYF	TGCAGCGTAGACGGGACAGGAGCCTACGAGCAGTACTTC
TRBJ2-7	TRBD1	TRBV7-9	many	CASSPDRGWDEQYF	TGTGCCAGCAGCCCCGACAGGGGGTGGGACGAGCAGTACTTC
TRBJ2-1	.	TRBV7-2	many	CASSSRGRANYEQFF	TGTGCCAGCAGCAGTCGGGGGCGAGCGAACTATGAGCAGTTCTTC
TRBJ1-2	.	TRBV21-1	many	CASSNRFGPMENYGYTF	TGTGCCAGCAGCAATCGGTTCGGGCCCATGGAAAATTATGGCTACACCTTC
TRBJ1-4	TRBD1	TRBV7-2	many	CASSPGQGNYEKLFF	TGTGCCAGCAGCCCTGGACAGGGAAACTATGAAAAACTGTTTTTT
TRBJ2-5	TRBD2	TRBV12-3/TRBV12-4	many	CASSLDLAGSEETQYF	TGTGCCAGCAGTTTGGATCTAGCGGGATCCGAAGAGACCCAGTACTTC
TRBJ2-5	.	TRBV6-2/TRBV6-3	many	CASSYLSKTQYF	TGTGCCAGCAGTTACCTCAGCAAGACCCAGTACTTC
TRBJ1-5	TRBD1	TRBV20-1	many	CSARRQGGLDNQPQHF	TGCAGTGCGCGGAGACAGGGGGGTTTGGACAATCAGCCCCAGCATTTT
TRBJ1-5	.	TRBV19	many	CASSIRGGHQPQHF	TGTGCCAGTAGTATAAGGGGGGGCCATCAGCCCCAGCATTTT
TRBJ1-2	.	TRBV20-1	medium-sized	CSVPLDFGGGYTF	TGCAGTGTCCCGCTGGATTTTGGAGGTGGCTACACCTTC
TRBJ2-1	TRBD2	TRBV20-1	.	CGEYSGDYNEQFF	TGCGGCGAGTATAGCGGGGATTACAATGAGCAGTTCTTC
TRBJ2-5	TRBD2	TRBV7-9	many	CASSSGLAGGQETQYF	TGTGCCAGCAGTTCCGGACTAGCGGGGGGGCAAGAGACCCAGTACTTC
TRBJ2-1	TRBD2	TRBV9	many	CASSPEAPGLADISYNEQFF	TGTGCCAGCAGCCCAGAGGCCCCGGGACTAGCGGACATCTCCTACAATGAGCAGTTCTTC
TRBJ2-1	TRBD1	TRBV20-1	many	CSASRGQASNEQFF	TGCAGTGCTAGCCGGGGACAGGCCAGCAATGAGCAGTTCTTC
TRBJ1-1	.	TRBV7-8	many	CASSLSSTNTEAFF	TGTGCCAGCAGCTTAAGTTCCACGAACACTGAAGCTTTCTTT
TRBJ2-5	TRBD2	TRBV28	many	CASSFGLAGNQETQYF	TGTGCCAGCAGTTTCGGGCTAGCGGGAAACCAAGAGACCCAGTACTTC
TRBJ2-4	TRBD1	TRBV7-2	many	CASSLAQGNIQYF	TGTGCCAGCAGCTTAGCACAGGGGAACATTCAGTACTTC
TRBJ2-2	.	TRBV4-2	many	CASSQDHGTGELFF	TGTGCCAGCAGCCAAGATCATGGCACCGGGGAGCTGTTTTTT
TRBJ1-1	.	TRBV29-1	many	CSVHKDPKAFF	TGCAGCGTTCACAAGGACCCAAAAGCTTTCTTT
TRBJ2-3	.	TRBV7-2	many	CASSLGLTSTDTQYF	TGTGCCAGCAGCTTAGGGCTAACCAGCACAGATACGCAGTATTTT
TRBJ2-7	TRBD1	TRBV20-1	few	CSASQYRGVTYEQYF	TGCAGTGCTAGTCAATACAGGGGGGTGACCTACGAGCAGTACTTC
TRBJ2-7	.	TRBV20-1	many	CSARKPDRAAYEQYF	TGCAGTGCTAGAAAGCCGGACAGAGCGGCCTACGAGCAGTACTTC
TRBJ2-4	.	TRBV11-1	many	CASSQTWGQLAKNIQYF	TGTGCCAGCAGCCAAACCTGGGGGCAGCTAGCCAAAAACATTCAGTACTTC
TRBJ2-7	TRBD1	TRBV5-1	many	CASSGSGTDEQQYF	TGCGCCAGCAGCGGATCCGGGACAGACGAACAGCAGTACTTC
TRBJ2-1	TRBD2	TRBV20-1	many	CSASGLAGPSSSYNEQFF	TGCAGTGCATCGGGACTAGCGGGCCCTTCGAGCTCCTACAATGAGCAGTTCTTC
TRBJ2-2	.	TRBV19	many	CASSISDTGELFF	TGTGCCAGTAGTATATCGGACACCGGGGAGCTGTTTTTT
TRBJ2-6	.	TRBV7-2	many	CASSLGPGANVLTF	TGTGCCAGCAGCTTAGGCCCGGGGGCCAACGTCCTGACTTTC
TRBJ2-1	TRBD2	TRBV5-1	many	CASSIGLAVNNEQFF	TGCGCCAGCAGCATAGGACTAGCGGTCAACAATGAGCAGTTCTTC
TRBJ2-1	TRBD2	TRBV7-2	many	CASSVLAGDGEQFF	TGTGCCAGCAGCGTACTAGCGGGAGACGGTGAGCAGTTCTTC